This T cell receptor beta chain originates from a study of blood T cell repertoires in COVID-19. The wider study: Italy, Spain and the United States were the sources of the convalescent and acute COVID-19 samples. The cDNA or gDNA used as material had been derived from T cells, B-cell-depleted T cells, or PBMCs.

Original data processing: Reference gene primer amplification in the assay estimated nucleated cell counts. TCRdb's copy holds only in-frame clones and misses some; the assay was immunoSEQ multiplex PCR. From that table come the V and J calls and clone size; the DNA was used to work out D and trimming. Altogether some 350,000 clones are present, about 90% being singletons, with the ten largest covering under 3%. The specimen sequenced was PBMCs or T cells enriched from blood (not recorded which). This TCR was recovered from a woman aged 25 to 39 who had recovered from COVID-19.

CDR3 bases: TGTGCCAGTACCACGACAGGGAACTATGGCTACACCTTC. Protein: CASTTTGNYGYTF. The chain uses TRBV19 and TRBJ1-2; TRBD1 aligns across 7 bases. CDR3 length equals 13 residues. Germline loops: CDR1 LNHDA, CDR2 SQIVND (reference sequence). Germline trimming cut 7 bases from V and 2 bases from J; bases unmatched to any gene: 4.